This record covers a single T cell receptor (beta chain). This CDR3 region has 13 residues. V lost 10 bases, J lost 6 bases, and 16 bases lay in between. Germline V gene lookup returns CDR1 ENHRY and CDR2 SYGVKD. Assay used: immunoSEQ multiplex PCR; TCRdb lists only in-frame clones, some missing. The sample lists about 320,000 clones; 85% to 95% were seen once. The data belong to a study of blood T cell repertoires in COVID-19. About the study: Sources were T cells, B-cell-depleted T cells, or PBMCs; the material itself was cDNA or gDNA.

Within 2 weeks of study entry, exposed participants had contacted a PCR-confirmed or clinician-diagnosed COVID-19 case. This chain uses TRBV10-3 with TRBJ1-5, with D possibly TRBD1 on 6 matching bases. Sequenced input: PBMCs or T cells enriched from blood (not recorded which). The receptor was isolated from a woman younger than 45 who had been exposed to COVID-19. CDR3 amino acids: CATSEGGGQPQHF. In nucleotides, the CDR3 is TGTGCCACCTCCGAGGGGGGGGGTCAGCCCCAGCATTTT.